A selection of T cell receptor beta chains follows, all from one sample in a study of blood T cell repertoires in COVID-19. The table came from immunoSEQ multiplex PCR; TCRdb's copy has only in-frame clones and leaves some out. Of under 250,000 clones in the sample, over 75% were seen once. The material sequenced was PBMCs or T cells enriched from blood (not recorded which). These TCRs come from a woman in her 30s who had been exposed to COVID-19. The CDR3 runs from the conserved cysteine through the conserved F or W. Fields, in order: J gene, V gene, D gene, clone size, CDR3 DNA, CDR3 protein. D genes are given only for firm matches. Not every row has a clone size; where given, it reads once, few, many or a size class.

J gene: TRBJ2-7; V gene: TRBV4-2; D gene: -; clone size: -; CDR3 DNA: TGTGCCAGCAGCCCCACTCGGGTTAGCTCCTACGAGCAGTACTTC; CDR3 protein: CASSPTRVSSYEQYF
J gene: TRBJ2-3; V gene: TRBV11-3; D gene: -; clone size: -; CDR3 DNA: TGTGCCAGCAGCTTAGATAAAGCTACGCAGTATTTT; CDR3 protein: CASSLDKATQYF
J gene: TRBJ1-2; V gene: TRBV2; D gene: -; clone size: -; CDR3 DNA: TGTGCCAGCAGTGGCAGGTCGGGGGGCTATGGCTACACCTTC; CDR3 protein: CASSGRSGGYGYTF
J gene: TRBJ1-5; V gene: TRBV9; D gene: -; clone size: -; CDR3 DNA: TGTGCCAGCAGCGTAGGGGGGGGCGGGCAGCCCCAGCATTTT; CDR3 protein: CASSVGGGGQPQHF
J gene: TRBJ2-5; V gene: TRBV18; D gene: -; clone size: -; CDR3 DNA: TGTGCCAGCTCACCTGGGGCAGAGACCCAGTACTTC; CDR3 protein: CASSPGAETQYF
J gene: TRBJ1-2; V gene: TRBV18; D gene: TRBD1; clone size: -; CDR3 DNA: TGTGCCAGCTCAGTGACAGGGTTAATTGGCTACACCTTC; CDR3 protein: CASSVTGLIGYTF
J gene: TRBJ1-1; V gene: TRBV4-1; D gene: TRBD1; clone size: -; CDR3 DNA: TGCGCCAGCAGCCCCGCACGGACAGGGGGCACTGAAGCTTTCTTT; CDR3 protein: CASSPARTGGTEAFF
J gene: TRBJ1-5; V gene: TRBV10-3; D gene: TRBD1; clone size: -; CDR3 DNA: TGTGCCATCAGTGATCCTACAGGGGGAGTTTGGCTCCAGCATTTT; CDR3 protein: CAISDPTGGVWLQHF
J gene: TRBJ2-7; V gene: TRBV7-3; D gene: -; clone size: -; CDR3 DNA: TGTGCCAGCAGCGGCCAACCTCGTGGCGAGCAGTACTTC; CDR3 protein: CASSGQPRGEQYF
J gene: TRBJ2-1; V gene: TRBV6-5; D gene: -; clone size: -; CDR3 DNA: TGTGCCAGCAGGATCGACAGAGATGGCTACAATGAGCAGTTCTTC; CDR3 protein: CASRIDRDGYNEQFF
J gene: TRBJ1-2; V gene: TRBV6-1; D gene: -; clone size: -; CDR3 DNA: TGTGCCAGCAGTGAAGGTGCCAGTTCTAACTATGGCTACACCTTC; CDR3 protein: CASSEGASSNYGYTF
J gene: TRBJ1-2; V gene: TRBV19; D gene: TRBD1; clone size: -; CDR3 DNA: TGTGCCGGCAGGGGGACTCAATTGGGCGGCTACACCTTC; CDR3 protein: CAGRGTQLGGYTF
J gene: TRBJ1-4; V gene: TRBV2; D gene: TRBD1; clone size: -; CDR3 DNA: TGTGCCAGCAGAACTGGACAGGGGGCGCGTGGGGATGAAAAACTGTTTTTT; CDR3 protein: CASRTGQGARGDEKLFF
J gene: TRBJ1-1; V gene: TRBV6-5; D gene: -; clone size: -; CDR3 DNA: TGTGCCAGCAGCCTAACAGGGAACACTGAAGCTTTCTTT; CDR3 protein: CASSLTGNTEAFF
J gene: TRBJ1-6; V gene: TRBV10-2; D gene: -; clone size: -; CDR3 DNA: TGCGCCAGCAATGAGGCAGGCGGGGAGACACCCCTCCACTTT; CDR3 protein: CASNEAGGETPLHF
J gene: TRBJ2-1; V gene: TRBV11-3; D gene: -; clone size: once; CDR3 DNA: TGTGCCAGCAGCTTAGACGGTACTAGGCCCTACAATGAGCAGTTCTTC; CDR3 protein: CASSLDGTRPYNEQFF
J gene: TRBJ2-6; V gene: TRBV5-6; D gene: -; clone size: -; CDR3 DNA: TGTGCCAGCAGCTTGGCCGGGTTTGGGGCCAACGTCCTGACTTTC; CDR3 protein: CASSLAGFGANVLTF
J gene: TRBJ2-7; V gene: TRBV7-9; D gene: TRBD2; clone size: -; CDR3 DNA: TGTGCCAGCAGCAAGACTAGCGGGACCTACGAGCAGTACTTC; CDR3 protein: CASSKTSGTYEQYF